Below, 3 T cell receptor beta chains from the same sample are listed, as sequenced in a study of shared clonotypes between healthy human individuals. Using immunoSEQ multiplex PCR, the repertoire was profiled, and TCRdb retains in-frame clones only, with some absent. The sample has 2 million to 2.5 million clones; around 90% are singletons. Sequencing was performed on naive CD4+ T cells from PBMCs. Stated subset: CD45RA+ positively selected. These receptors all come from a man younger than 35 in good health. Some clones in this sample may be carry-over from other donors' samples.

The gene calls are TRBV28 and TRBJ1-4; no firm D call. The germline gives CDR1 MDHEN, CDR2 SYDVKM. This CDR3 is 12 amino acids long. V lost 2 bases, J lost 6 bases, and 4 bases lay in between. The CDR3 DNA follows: TGTGCCAGCAGTTTAGGTTATGAAAAACTGTTTTTT. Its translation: CASSLGYEKLFF.

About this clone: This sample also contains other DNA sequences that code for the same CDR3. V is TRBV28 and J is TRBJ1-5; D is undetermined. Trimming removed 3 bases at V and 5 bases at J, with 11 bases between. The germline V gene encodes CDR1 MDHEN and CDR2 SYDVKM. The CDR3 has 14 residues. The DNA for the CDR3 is TGTGCCAGCAGTTTTGTAGGTGAGGATCAGCCCCAGCATTTT. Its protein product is CASSFVGEDQPQHF.

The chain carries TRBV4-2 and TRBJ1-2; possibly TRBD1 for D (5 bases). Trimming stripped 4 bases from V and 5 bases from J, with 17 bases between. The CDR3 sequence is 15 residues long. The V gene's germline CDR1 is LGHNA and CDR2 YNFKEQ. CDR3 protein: CASSRSRGVGYGYTF. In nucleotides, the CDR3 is TGTGCCAGCAGCCGTAGTCGGGGGGTAGGATATGGCTACACCTTC.